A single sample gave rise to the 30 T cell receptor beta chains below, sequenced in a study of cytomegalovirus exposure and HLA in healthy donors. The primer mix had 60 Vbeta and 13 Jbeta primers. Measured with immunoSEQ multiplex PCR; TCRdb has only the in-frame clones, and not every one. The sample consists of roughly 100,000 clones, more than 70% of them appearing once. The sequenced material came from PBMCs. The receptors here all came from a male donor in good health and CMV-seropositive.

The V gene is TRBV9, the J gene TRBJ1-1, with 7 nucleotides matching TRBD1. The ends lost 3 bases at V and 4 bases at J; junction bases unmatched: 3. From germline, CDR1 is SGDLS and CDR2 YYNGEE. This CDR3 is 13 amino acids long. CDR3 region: CASSAPGGTEAFF. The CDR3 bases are TGTGCCAGCAGCGCCCCAGGGGGCACTGAAGCTTTCTTT.

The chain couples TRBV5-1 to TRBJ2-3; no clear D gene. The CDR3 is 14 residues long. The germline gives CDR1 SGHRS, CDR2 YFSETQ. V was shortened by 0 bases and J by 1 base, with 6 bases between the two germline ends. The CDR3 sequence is CASSLEHGTDTQYF. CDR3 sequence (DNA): TGCGCCAGCAGCTTGGAGCACGGCACAGATACGCAGTATTTT.

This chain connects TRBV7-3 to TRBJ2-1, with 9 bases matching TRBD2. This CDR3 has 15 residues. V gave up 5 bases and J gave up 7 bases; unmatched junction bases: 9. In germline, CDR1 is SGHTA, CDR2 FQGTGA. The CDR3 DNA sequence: TGTGCCAGCAGCCCGGATAGCGGGAGTGATAATGAGCAGTTCTTC. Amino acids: CASSPDSGSDNEQFF.

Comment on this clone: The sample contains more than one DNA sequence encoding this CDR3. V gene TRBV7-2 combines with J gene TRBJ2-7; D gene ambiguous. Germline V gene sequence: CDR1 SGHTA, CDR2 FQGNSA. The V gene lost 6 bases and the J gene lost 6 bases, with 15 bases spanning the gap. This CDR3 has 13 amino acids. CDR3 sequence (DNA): TGTGCCAGCAGTCAAAGCGTAAGAGGCGAGCAGTACTTC. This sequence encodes CASSQSVRGEQYF.

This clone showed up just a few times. CDR3 sequence: CASSGTGGPQHF. The CDR3 DNA reads as TGTGCCAGTAGTGGAACCGGAGGGCCCCAGCATTTT. The rearrangement uses TRBV19 and TRBJ1-5, with D unclear. The CDR3 has 12 residues. Germline lookup yields CDR1 LNHDA and CDR2 SQIVND (reference sequence). V was shortened by 5 bases and J by 9 bases, with 11 bases between the two germline ends.

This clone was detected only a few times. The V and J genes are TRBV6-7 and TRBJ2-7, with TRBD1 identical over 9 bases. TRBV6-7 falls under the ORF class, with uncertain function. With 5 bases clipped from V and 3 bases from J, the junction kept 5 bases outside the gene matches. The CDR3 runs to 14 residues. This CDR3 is CASSKQGAFYEQYF. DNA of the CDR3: TGTGCCAGCAGTAAACAGGGGGCGTTCTACGAGCAGTACTTC.

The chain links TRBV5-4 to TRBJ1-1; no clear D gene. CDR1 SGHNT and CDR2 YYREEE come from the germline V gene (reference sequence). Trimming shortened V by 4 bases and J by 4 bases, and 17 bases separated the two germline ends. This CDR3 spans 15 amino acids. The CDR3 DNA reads TGTGCCAGCAGCCCGCTGCCGGGGTTGGGCACTGAAGCTTTCTTT. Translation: CASSPLPGLGTEAFF.

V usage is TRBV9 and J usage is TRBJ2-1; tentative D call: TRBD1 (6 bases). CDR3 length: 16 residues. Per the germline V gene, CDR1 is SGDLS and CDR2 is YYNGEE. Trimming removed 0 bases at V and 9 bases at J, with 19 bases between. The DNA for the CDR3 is TGTGCCAGCAGCGTAGTGGCAGGGGAGCTTCCGCGTGAGCAGTTCTTC. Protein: CASSVVAGELPREQFF. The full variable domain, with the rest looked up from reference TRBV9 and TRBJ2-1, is DSGVTQTPKHLITATGQRVTLRCSPRSGDLSVYWYQQSLDQGLQFLIQYYNGEERAKGNILERFSAQQFPDLHSELNLSSLELGDSALYFCASSVVAGELPREQFFGPGTRLTVL.

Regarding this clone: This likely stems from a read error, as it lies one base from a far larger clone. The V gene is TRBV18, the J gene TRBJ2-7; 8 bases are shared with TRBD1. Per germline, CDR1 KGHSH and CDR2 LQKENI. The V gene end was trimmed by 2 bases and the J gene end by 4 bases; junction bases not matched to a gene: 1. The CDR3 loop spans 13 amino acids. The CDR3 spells CASSPGTGYEQYF. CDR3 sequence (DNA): TGTGCCAGCTCACCAGGGACAGGTTACGAGCAGTACTTC.

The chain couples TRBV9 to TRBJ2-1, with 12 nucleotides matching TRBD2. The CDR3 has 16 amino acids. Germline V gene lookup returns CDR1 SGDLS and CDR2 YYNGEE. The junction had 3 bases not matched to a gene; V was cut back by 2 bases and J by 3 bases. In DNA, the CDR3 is TGTGCCAGCAGCGTGGGACTAGCGGGTTACTACAATGAGCAGTTCTTC. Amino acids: CASSVGLAGYYNEQFF.

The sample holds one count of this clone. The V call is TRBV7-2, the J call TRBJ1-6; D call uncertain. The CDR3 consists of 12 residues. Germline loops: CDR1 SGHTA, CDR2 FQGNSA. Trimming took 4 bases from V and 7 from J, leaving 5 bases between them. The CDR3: CASSYLNSPLHF. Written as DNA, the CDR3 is TGTGCCAGCAGCTATCTGAATTCACCCCTCCACTTT.

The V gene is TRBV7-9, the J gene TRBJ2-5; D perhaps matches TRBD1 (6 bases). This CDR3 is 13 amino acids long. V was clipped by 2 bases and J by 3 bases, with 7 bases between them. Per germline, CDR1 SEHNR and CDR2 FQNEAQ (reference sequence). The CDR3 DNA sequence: TGTGCCAGCAGCTTAAACAGGGAAGAGACCCAGTACTTC. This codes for CASSLNREETQYF.

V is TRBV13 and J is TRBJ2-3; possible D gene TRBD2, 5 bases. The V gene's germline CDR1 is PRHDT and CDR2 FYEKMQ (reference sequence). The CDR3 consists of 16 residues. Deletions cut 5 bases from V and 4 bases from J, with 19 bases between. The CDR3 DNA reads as TGTGCCAGCAGCCGTCGTATTGGAGGTGTCGCAGATACGCAGTATTTT. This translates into CASSRRIGGVADTQYF.

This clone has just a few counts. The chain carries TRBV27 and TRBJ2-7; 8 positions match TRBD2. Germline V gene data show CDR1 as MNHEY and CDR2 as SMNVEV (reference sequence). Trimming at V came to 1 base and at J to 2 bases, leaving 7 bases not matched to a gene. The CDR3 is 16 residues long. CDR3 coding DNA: TGTGCCAGCAGTTTATTCCTCAGCGGGAGACCCTACGAGCAGTACTTC. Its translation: CASSLFLSGRPYEQYF.

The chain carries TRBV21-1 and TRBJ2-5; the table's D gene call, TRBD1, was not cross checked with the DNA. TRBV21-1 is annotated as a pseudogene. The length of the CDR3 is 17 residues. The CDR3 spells CASSKRTHTPGSETQYF. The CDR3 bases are TGTGCCAGCAGCAAGCGCACACACACACCAGGGTCGGAGACCCAGTACTTC.

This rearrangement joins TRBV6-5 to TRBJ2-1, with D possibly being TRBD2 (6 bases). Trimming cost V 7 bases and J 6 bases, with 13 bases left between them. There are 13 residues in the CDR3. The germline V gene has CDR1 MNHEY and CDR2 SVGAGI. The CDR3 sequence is CASTLALGNEQFF. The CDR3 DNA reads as TGTGCCAGCACCCTAGCGCTGGGCAATGAGCAGTTCTTC.

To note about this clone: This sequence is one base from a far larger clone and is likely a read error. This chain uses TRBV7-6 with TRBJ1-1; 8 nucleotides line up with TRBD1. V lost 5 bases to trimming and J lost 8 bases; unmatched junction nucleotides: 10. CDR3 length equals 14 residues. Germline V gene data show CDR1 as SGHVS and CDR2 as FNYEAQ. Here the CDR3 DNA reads TGTGCCAGCAGCCAACGGACAGGGAGAGGGGAAGCTTTCTTT. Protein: CASSQRTGRGEAFF.

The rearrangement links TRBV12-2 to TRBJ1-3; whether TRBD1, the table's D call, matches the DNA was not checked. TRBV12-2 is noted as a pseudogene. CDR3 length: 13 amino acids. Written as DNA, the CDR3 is TGTGCAAGTCGCCCCAGACAGGGGAACACCATATATTTT. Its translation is CASRPRQGNTIYF.

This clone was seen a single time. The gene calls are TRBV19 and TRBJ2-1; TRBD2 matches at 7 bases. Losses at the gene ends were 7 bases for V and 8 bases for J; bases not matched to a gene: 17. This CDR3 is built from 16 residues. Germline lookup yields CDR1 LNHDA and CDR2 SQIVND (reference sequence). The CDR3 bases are TGTGCCAGTAAACTCCAATGGACTAGTGAGTGGTATGAGCAGTTCTTC. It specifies CASKLQWTSEWYEQFF.

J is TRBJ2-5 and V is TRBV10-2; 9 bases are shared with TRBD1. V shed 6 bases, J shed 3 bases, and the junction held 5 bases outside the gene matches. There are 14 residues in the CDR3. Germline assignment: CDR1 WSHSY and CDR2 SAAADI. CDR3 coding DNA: TGCGCCAGCAGGACGAGGACAGGGGAAGAGACCCAGTACTTC. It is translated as CASRTRTGEETQYF.

In nucleotides, the CDR3 is TGCGCCAGCAGCCCCTCTTTAAATGAGCAGTTCTTC. Its translation: CASSPSLNEQFF. The genes are TRBV4-1 and TRBJ2-1; no clear D. The CDR3 sequence is 12 residues long. Trimming left V 4 bases short and J 7 bases short, with 8 bases between. The V gene's germline CDR1 is MGHRA and CDR2 YSYEKL.

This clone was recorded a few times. The CDR3 DNA follows: TGCGCCAGCACTGAGCGGGAGTCCGGGGAGCTGTTTTTT. It encodes CASTERESGELFF. The chain couples TRBV5-1 to TRBJ2-2, with 8 bases identical to TRBD2. Per the germline V gene, CDR1 is SGHRS and CDR2 is YFSETQ. The CDR3 totals 13 residues. J lost 6 bases, V lost 6 bases, and 4 bases had no gene match.

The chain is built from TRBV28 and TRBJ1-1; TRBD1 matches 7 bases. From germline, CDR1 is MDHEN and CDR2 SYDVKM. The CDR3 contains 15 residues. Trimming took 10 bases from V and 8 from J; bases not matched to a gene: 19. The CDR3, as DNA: TGTGCCATTAAGTTACAGGGGCCGCGGCTACCGGAAGCTTTCTTT. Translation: CAIKLQGPRLPEAFF.

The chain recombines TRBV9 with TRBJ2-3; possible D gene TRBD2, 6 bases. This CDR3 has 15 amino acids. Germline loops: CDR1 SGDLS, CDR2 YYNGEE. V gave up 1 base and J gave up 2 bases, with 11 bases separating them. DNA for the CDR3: TGTGCCAGCAGCGTATTTCCTAGCGCCACAGATACGCAGTATTTT. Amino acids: CASSVFPSATDTQYF. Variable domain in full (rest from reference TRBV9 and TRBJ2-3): DSGVTQTPKHLITATGQRVTLRCSPRSGDLSVYWYQQSLDQGLQFLIQYYNGEERAKGNILERFSAQQFPDLHSELNLSSLELGDSALYFCASSVFPSATDTQYFGPGTRLTVL.

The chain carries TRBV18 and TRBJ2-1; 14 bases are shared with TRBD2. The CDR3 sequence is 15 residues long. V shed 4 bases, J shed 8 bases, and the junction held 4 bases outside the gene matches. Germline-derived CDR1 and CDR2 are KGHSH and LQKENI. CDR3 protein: CASSRPGLAGDEQFF. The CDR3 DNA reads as TGTGCCAGCTCACGGCCGGGACTAGCGGGAGATGAGCAGTTCTTC.

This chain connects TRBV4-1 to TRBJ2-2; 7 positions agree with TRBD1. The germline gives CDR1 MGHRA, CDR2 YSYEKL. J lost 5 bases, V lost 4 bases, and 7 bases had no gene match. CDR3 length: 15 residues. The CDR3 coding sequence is TGCGCCAGCAGCCCTACAGGGGTCCGGACCGGGGAGCTGTTTTTT. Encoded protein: CASSPTGVRTGELFF.

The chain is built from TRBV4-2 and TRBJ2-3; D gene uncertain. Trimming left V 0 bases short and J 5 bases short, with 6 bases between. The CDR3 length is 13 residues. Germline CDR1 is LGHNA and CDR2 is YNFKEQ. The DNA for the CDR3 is TGTGCCAGCAGCCAAGAGGAGCGAGATACGCAGTATTTT. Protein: CASSQEERDTQYF.

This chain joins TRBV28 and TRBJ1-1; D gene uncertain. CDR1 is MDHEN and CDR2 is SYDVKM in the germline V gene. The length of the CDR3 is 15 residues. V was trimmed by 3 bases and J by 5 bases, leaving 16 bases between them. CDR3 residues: CASSLPQGGRTEAFF. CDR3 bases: TGTGCCAGCAGTTTGCCCCAAGGAGGAAGGACTGAAGCTTTCTTT.

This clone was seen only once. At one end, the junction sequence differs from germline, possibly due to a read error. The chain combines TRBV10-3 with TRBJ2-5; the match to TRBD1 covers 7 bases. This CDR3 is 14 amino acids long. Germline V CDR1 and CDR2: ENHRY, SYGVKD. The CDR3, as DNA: TGTGCCGTCAGTCCGGGACAGTCCCAAGAGACCCAGTACTTC. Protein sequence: CAVSPGQSQETQYF.

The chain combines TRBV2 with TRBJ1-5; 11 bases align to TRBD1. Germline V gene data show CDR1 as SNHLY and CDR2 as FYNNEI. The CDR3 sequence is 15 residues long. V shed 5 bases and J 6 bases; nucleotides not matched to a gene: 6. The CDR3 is CASSSGTGGGQPQHF. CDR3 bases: TGTGCCAGCAGTTCCGGGACAGGGGGAGGTCAGCCCCAGCATTTT.